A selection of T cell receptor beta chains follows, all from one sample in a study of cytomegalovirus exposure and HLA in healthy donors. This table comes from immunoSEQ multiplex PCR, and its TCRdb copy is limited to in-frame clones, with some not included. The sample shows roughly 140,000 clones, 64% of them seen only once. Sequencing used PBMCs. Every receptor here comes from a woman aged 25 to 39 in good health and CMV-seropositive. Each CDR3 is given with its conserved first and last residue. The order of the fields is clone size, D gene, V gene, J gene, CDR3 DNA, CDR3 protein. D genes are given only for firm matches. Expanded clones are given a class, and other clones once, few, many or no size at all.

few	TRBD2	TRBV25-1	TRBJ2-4	TGTGCCAGCAGTGGGACTAGCGGGTCTCCTAAAAACATTCAGTACTTC	CASSGTSGSPKNIQYF
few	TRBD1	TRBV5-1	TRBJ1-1	TGCGCCAGCAGCTTGGATTATCGAACAGGGGGCACTGAAGCTTTCTTT	CASSLDYRTGGTEAFF
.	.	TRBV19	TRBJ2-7	TGTGCCAGTAGTATCGGCGGGGGCACGCCCTACGAGCAGTACTTC	CASSIGGGTPYEQYF
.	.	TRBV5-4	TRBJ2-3	TGTGCCAGCAGCTTATATGCTAGCGGCACAGATACGCAGTATTTT	CASSLYASGTDTQYF
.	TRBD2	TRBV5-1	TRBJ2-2	TGCGCCAGCAGCTTGGAGGTAGCGGGAGTCCCCGGGGAGCTGTTTTTT	CASSLEVAGVPGELFF
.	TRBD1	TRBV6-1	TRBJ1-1	TGTGCCAGCAGTGAAGTGACAGGGAGTACTGAAGCTTTCTTT	CASSEVTGSTEAFF
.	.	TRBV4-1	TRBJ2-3	TGCGCCAGCAGCCGAGGGATCCAGGCGTCAGATACGCAGTATTTT	CASSRGIQASDTQYF
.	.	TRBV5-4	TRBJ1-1	TGTGCCAGCAGCCCCGGGACAAGGCTTGAAGCTTTCTTT	CASSPGTRLEAFF
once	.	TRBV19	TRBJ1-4	TGTGCCAGTACTCGATACTGGGAGGGGTCGGCTAATGAAAAACTGTTTTTT	CASTRYWEGSANEKLFF
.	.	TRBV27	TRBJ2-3	TGTGCCAGCAGCCAGTTCAGCACAGATACGCAGTATTTT	CASSQFSTDTQYF
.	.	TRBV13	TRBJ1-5	TGTGCCAGCAGCTTATATCCGGGGAAGGGTCAGCCCCAGCATTTT	CASSLYPGKGQPQHF
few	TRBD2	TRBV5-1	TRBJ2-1	TGCGCCAGCAGCCTGGGGCTAGCGGGAGGCCTGGGTGAGCAGTTCTTC	CASSLGLAGGLGEQFF
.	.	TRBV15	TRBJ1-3	TGTGCCACCTGCACAGGCCTCTCTGGAAACACCATATATTTT	CATCTGLSGNTIYF
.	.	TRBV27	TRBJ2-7	TGTGCCAGCAGTCCCGGAGGAGGATACTACTTC	CASSPGGGYYF
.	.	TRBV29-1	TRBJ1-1	TGCAGCGCTGCGTTGGACACTGAAGCTTTCTTT	CSAALDTEAFF
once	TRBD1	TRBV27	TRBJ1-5	TGTGCCAGCAGGTCAGCCAATACAGGGGGAAATAGCAATCAGCCCCAGCATTTT	CASRSANTGGNSNQPQHF
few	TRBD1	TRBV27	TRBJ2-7	TGTGCCAGCAGTTTATCCATGGCAGGGGGCGCGGGAGAGCAGTACTTC	CASSLSMAGGAGEQYF
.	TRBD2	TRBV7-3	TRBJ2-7	TGTGCCAGCAGCTTCACAGGACTAGCGGGGGAAGAGCAGTACTTC	CASSFTGLAGEEQYF
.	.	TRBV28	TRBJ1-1	TGTGCCAGCACCTCCCAGGGAAATCCCGAAGCTTTCTTT	CASTSQGNPEAFF
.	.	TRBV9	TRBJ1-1	TGTGCCAGCAGCGTAGGGGGCTACACTGAAGCTTTCTTT	CASSVGGYTEAFF